The clone carrying this T cell receptor (beta chain) was counted at least ten times. A single record per CDR3 protein comes from TCRdb applying MiXCR to the 5' RACE reads. The sample consists of roughly 29,000 distinct CDR3 sequences, 2.9% of them appearing once. These data are taken from a study of early T cells in non-severe SARS-CoV-2 infection. Study at large: Bulk RNA taken from unsorted whole blood was sequenced, leaving chains unpaired.

Per the germline V gene, CDR1 is DFQATT and CDR2 is SNEGSKA (reference sequence). CDR3 length: 13 amino acids. Trimming removed 3 bases from V and 5 bases from J; junction bases left unmatched: 3. Sequenced input: whole blood. This TCR derives from an adult who was a healthcare worker with PCR-confirmed SARS-CoV-2 infection or an uninfected control (not recorded which). The chain carries TRBV20-1 and TRBJ2-4, with TRBD2 matching 8 bases. CDR3 DNA sequence: TGCAGTGCTAGGGGGACTAGTGAAAACATTCAGTACTTC. Its protein is CSARGTSENIQYF.